The next 3 T cell receptor beta chains were all read from a single sample in a study of shared clonotypes between healthy human individuals. The table came from immunoSEQ multiplex PCR; TCRdb's copy has only in-frame clones and leaves some out. The sample carries some 900,000 clones, 76% recorded once. Sequenced input: memory CD4+ T cells sorted from blood. Stated subset: CD45RA-negative fraction. These receptors were taken from a man aged 18 to 29 in good health.

Remarks on this clone: This specimen includes other DNA sequences encoding the same CDR3. The J gene is TRBJ2-7, the V gene TRBV7-2, with 9 bases lining up with TRBD2. This CDR3 has 14 residues. After removal of 0 bases from V and 3 bases from J, the junction contained 0 bases not matched to a gene. The germline V gene has CDR1 SGHTA and CDR2 FQGNSA. In DNA, the CDR3 is TGTGCCAGCAGCTTAGCTAGCGGGAGCTACGAGCAGTACTTC. Amino acids: CASSLASGSYEQYF.

The CDR3 loop is CASSHREGGEQYF. DNA of the CDR3: TGTGCCAGCAGTCACAGGGAAGGAGGCGAGCAGTACTTC. The rearrangement links TRBV6-4 to TRBJ2-7; TRBD1 is a possible D gene (6 bases). Trimming pared 5 bases from V and 6 bases from J, leaving 14 bases between. CDR1 and CDR2 (germline): MRHNA, SNTAGT. CDR3 size: 13 residues.

This chain uses TRBV27 with TRBJ2-7; D call uncertain. Germline CDR1 is MNHEY and CDR2 is SMNVEV (reference sequence). The CDR3 has 14 amino acids. Trimming removed 5 bases at V and 0 bases at J, with 11 bases between. The CDR3 nucleotides read TGTGCCAGCAGTCTTCCGATGTACTCCTACGAGCAGTACTTC. Amino acid sequence: CASSLPMYSYEQYF.